The clone carrying this T cell receptor (beta chain) was picked up many times. No antigen is known for it. The source of the sample is a study of T cell repertoires in cytomegalovirus infection. Each CDR3 protein is one row after TCRdb ran MiXCR on the reads. The data hold 110,000 to 150,000 distinct CDR3 sequences, with 25% to 35% observed a single time. CDR1 and CDR2 (germline): SGHTA, FQGTGA. The CDR3 consists of 15 residues. The V and J ends lost 5 bases and 1 base respectively, with 14 bases between them. The chain uses TRBV7-3 and TRBJ1-2; D is unclear. Sequencing was performed on CD8+ T cells from cultured PBMCs, taken from culture after CMV antigen stimulation. The TCR comes from a human donor in good health (CMV status not recorded). Some clones in this sample may be carry-over from other donors' samples. The CDR3 nucleotides are TGTGCCAGCAGCCCCCGGCAGCTACTTAACTATGGCTACACCTTC. Its protein is CASSPRQLLNYGYTF.